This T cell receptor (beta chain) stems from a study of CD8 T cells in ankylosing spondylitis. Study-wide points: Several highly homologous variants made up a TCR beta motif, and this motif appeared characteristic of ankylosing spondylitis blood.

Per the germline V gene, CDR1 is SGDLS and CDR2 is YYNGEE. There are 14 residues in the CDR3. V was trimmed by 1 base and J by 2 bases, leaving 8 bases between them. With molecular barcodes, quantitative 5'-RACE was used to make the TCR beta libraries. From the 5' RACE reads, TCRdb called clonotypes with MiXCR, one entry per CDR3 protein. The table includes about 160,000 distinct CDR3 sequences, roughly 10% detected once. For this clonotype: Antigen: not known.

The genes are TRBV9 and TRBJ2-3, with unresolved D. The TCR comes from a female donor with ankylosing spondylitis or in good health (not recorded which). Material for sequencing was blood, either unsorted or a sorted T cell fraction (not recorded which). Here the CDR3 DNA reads TGTGCCAGCAGCGTAACTTGGGTCACAGATACGCAGTATTTT. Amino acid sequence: CASSVTWVTDTQYF.